The next 24 T cell receptor beta chains were all read from a single sample in a study of response to subunit inactivated influenza vaccine. One entry per CDR3 protein, called by TCRdb with MiXCR from the RT-PCR reads. The repertoire holds more than 700,000 distinct CDR3 sequences, with 21% as singletons. The source material was PBMCs from blood, sampled approximately 5 days after vaccination. Receptors originate from a middle-aged man who received an inactivated influenza vaccine.

J is TRBJ2-1 and V is TRBV7-9; D is ambiguous. This CDR3 spans 13 amino acids. Trimming stripped 6 bases from V and 7 bases from J, with 13 bases between. Germline CDR1 SEHNR, CDR2 FQNEAQ (reference sequence). The CDR3 DNA follows: TGTGCCAGCAGTCGGACCGAGGCGAATGAGCAGTTCTTC. This codes for CASSRTEANEQFF.

Ten or more counts support this clonotype. J is TRBJ1-2 and V is TRBV12-3 or TRBV12-4; D gene ambiguous. V was pared by 2 bases and J by 7 bases, with 11 bases between. The length of the CDR3 is 13 residues. The CDR3 nucleotides are TGTGCCAGCAGTTTAATCGGTTCCTTTGGCTACACCTTC. Protein product: CASSLIGSFGYTF.

This clonotype was seen more than once but under ten times. The gene calls are TRBV29-1 and TRBJ1-1; 7 bases align to TRBD1. Germline values: CDR1 SQVTM, CDR2 ANQGSEA. V lost 3 bases and J lost 2; bases outside the gene matches: 9. The CDR3 is made up of 15 amino acids. CDR3 in amino acids: CSVDGFGDSNTEAFF. The DNA for the CDR3 is TGCAGCGTTGATGGTTTCGGGGACAGCAACACTGAAGCTTTCTTT.

This clonotype was detected a few times. This chain connects TRBV5-1 to TRBJ1-2; maybe TRBD1 (6 bases). Germline lookup yields CDR1 SGHRS and CDR2 YFSETQ. This CDR3 is built from 16 residues. The germline V and J ends were trimmed by 2 bases and 7 bases, with 21 bases remaining between them. DNA of the CDR3: TGCGCCAGCAGCTTAAACAGCCAGGGGATTAAGAGTGGCTACACCTTC. It specifies CASSLNSQGIKSGYTF.

The chain is built from TRBV9 and TRBJ2-1; 10 bases are a match to TRBD2. This CDR3 contains 15 residues. Germline CDR1 and CDR2: SGDLS and YYNGEE. V dropped 0 bases and J dropped 9; count of bases not matched to a gene: 6. CDR3 in DNA: TGTGCCAGCAGCGTAGGGCTAGCGGGAGAAGGTGAGCAGTTCTTC. This translates into CASSVGLAGEGEQFF. The full variable domain, in which reference TRBV9 and TRBJ2-1 provide the parts outside the CDR3, is DSGVTQTPKHLITATGQRVTLRCSPRSGDLSVYWYQQSLDQGLQFLIQYYNGEERAKGNILERFSAQQFPDLHSELNLSSLELGDSALYFCASSVGLAGEGEQFFGPGTRLTVL.

The rearrangement joins TRBV12-3 or TRBV12-4 to TRBJ2-7; D call uncertain. Trimming stripped 7 bases from V and 0 bases from J, with 4 bases between. CDR3 length equals 11 residues. In DNA form, the CDR3 reads TGTGCCAGCACAGACTCCTACGAGCAGTACTTC. Amino acid sequence: CASTDSYEQYF.

In nucleotides, the CDR3 is TGCAGTGCTAGTTCCGTTGGGTTTTGGCACACAGATACGCAGTATTTT. It is translated as CSASSVGFWHTDTQYF. V gene TRBV20-1 combines with J gene TRBJ2-3; D is unclear. The CDR3 spans 16 residues. V gave up 3 bases and J gave up 2 bases, with 18 bases separating them. CDR1 and CDR2 (germline): DFQATT, SNEGSKA (reference sequence).

This clonotype turned up a few times. The chain employs TRBV6-2 or TRBV6-3 and TRBJ2-5; D may match TRBD1 or TRBD2 (5 bases each). V lost 0 bases and J 7 bases, leaving 9 bases between the germline ends. In germline, CDR1 is MNHEY, CDR2 SVGEGT. The CDR3 has 13 residues. This chain's CDR3 is CASSYSSRGTQYF. The CDR3 DNA reads as TGTGCCAGCAGTTACTCGTCGAGGGGGACCCAGTACTTC.

This clonotype was recorded a few times. The chain uses TRBV6-5 and TRBJ2-7, with TRBD1 as a possible D gene (6 bases). V lost 0 bases and J 0 bases, leaving 15 bases between the germline ends. The CDR3 runs to 17 residues. The germline V gene encodes CDR1 MNHEY and CDR2 SVGAGI. CDR3 nucleotide sequence: TGTGCCAGCAGTTACTCGAGGGGGACGGAGAGCTCCTACGAGCAGTACTTC. Its translation is CASSYSRGTESSYEQYF.

In this sample, this clonotype turned up a few times. The CDR3 protein is CASSFTGGLPDTQYF. CDR3 bases: TGTGCCAGCAGCTTTACGGGGGGCCTGCCAGATACGCAGTATTTT. The rearrangement links TRBV11-2 to TRBJ2-3; possibly TRBD2 for D (7 bases). Germline V gene lookup returns CDR1 SGHAT and CDR2 FQNNGV. This CDR3 comprises 15 residues. Trimming left V 3 bases short and J 4 bases short, with 14 bases between.

This clonotype was detected ten times or more. The V and J genes are TRBV28 and TRBJ2-7, with D perhaps TRBD1 (5 bases). V was trimmed by 6 bases and J by 1 base, leaving 10 bases between them. Germline V lookup: CDR1 MDHEN, CDR2 SYDVKM. There are 13 residues in the CDR3. The CDR3 spells CASSSGQSYEQYF. The CDR3 DNA reads as TGTGCCAGCAGCTCCGGACAATCCTACGAGCAGTACTTC.

This chain's CDR3 is CAMSPGRKYGYTF. CDR3 nucleotides: TGTGCCATGAGCCCCGGGCGGAAATATGGCTACACCTTC. The chain couples TRBV4-2 to TRBJ1-2, with D hard to call. Trimming stripped 10 bases from V and 5 bases from J, with 17 bases between. CDR1 is LGHNA and CDR2 is YNFKEQ in the germline V gene. The CDR3 has 13 amino acids.

The chain uses TRBV18 and TRBJ2-5; 8 nucleotides agree with TRBD2. V trimming: 6 bases; J trimming: 3 bases; junction bases outside the gene matches: 9. The CDR3 runs 15 residues. The germline V gene encodes CDR1 KGHSH and CDR2 LQKENI. CDR3 region: CASSVGTSGKETQYF. The CDR3 DNA is TGTGCCAGCTCCGTCGGTACTAGCGGAAAAGAGACCCAGTACTTC.

This clonotype was counted only a few times. The chain recombines TRBV7-2 with TRBJ2-1; D remains ambiguous. The CDR3 spans 15 residues. V gave up 0 bases and J gave up 6 bases, with 12 bases separating them. In germline, CDR1 is SGHTA, CDR2 FQGNSA. This chain's CDR3 is CASSLAKKLANEQFF. The CDR3 DNA follows: TGTGCCAGCAGCTTAGCGAAGAAGCTGGCCAATGAGCAGTTCTTC.

The sample holds a few counts of this clonotype. The rearrangement joins TRBV29-1 to TRBJ2-2; 8 bases line up with TRBD1. The CDR3 has 13 residues. Trimming cost V 4 bases and J 7 bases; bases outside gene matches: 5. Germline-derived CDR1 and CDR2 are SQVTM and ANQGSEA. The CDR3 nucleotides read TGCAGCGTTGGGGGACAGGTTGGCGGGGAGCTGTTTTTT. It codes for CSVGGQVGGELFF.

V gene TRBV4-1 combines with J gene TRBJ1-1; D is unresolved. CDR3 size: 13 residues. The V gene lost 1 base and the J gene lost 7 bases, with 10 bases spanning the gap. Germline V gene lookup returns CDR1 MGHRA and CDR2 YSYEKL. The CDR3 loop reads CASSQVGLGEAFF. The CDR3 DNA follows: TGCGCCAGCAGCCAAGTGGGGTTAGGTGAAGCTTTCTTT.

The J gene is TRBJ1-6, the V gene TRBV20-1; the D gene is possibly TRBD1 (6 bases). The CDR3 is 15 amino acids. Trimming took 1 base from V and 5 from J, leaving 12 bases between them. Germline values: CDR1 DFQATT, CDR2 SNEGSKA (reference sequence). The CDR3 bases are TGCAGTGCTAGAGGCCTCGGACAGAATAATTCACCCCTCCACTTT. Protein product: CSARGLGQNNSPLHF.

This clonotype was counted a few times. The CDR3 bases are TGTGCCAGCTCAGGCTTAGGCACTGAAGCTTTCTTT. Translated, it gives CASSGLGTEAFF. The genes are TRBV18 and TRBJ1-1; D is unresolved. V shed 5 bases and J shed 4 bases, with 8 bases lying between them. Germline CDR1 is KGHSH and CDR2 is LQKENI. The CDR3 extends over 12 amino acids.

V usage is TRBV11-2 and J usage is TRBJ2-2; D not resolved. The V end lost 4 bases, the J end lost 9 bases, and 9 bases lay between the germline ends. The CDR3 is 12 residues long. CDR1 is SGHAT, CDR2 FQNNGV, per germline. The CDR3 protein is CASSSVYRELFF. The CDR3 coding sequence is TGTGCCAGCAGCTCGGTCTACCGGGAGCTGTTTTTT.

This clonotype occurred a few times. This chain links TRBV13 with TRBJ2-1; no reliable D call. The CDR3 has 16 amino acids. Germline V CDR1 and CDR2: PRHDT, FYEKMQ (reference sequence). V was clipped by 4 bases and J by 4 bases, with 17 bases between them. This CDR3 is CASSYWLVRNYNEQFF. CDR3 DNA sequence: TGTGCCAGCAGCTACTGGCTAGTCAGAAATTACAATGAGCAGTTCTTC.

CDR3: CASSYGDLNTEAFF. The CDR3 DNA reads as TGTGCCAGCAGTTACGGGGACCTGAACACTGAAGCTTTCTTT. The V gene is TRBV6-5, the J gene TRBJ1-1, with D possibly matching TRBD1 (5 bases). With 2 bases removed from V and 0 bases from J, the gap between germline ends came to 7 bases. The germline CDR1 and CDR2 sequences are MNHEY and SVGAGI. This CDR3 spans 14 amino acids.

The sample holds a few counts of this clonotype. The chain uses TRBV27 and TRBJ2-7, with D unresolved. This CDR3 comprises 14 residues. Germline CDR1 reads MNHEY; CDR2 reads SMNVEV (reference sequence). The ends were cut back, 6 bases at V and 3 bases at J, with 15 bases in the middle. CDR3 residues: CASSPLGVNYEQYF. Written as DNA, the CDR3 is TGTGCCAGCAGCCCCCTTGGGGTTAACTACGAGCAGTACTTC.

The gene calls are TRBV6-1 and TRBJ2-6; D might be TRBD1 (5 bases). The CDR3 sequence is 15 residues long. Germline V gene sequence: CDR1 MNHNS, CDR2 SASEGT. V lost 6 bases to trimming and J lost 4 bases, with 13 bases between them. The chain's CDR3 is CASRVQGTGANVLTF. The DNA for the CDR3 is TGTGCCAGCAGAGTTCAGGGAACCGGGGCCAACGTCCTGACTTTC.

The sample holds a few counts of this clonotype. The J gene is TRBJ2-1, the V gene TRBV12-3 or TRBV12-4; maybe TRBD2 (5 bases). V lost 9 bases to trimming and J lost 6 bases, with 9 bases between them. The CDR3 length is 11 residues. The CDR3 nucleotides are TGTGCCAGGGGAGAGGGCAATGAGCAGTTCTTC. This translates into CARGEGNEQFF.